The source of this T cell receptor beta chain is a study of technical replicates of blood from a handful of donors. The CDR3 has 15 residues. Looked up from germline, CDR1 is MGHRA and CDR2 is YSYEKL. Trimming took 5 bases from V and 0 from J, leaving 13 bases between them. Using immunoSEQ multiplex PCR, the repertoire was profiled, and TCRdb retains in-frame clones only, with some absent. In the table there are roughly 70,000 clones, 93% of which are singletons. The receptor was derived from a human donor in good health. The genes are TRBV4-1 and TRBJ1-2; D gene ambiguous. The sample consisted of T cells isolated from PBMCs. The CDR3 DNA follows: TGCGCCAGCAGCTCCAACACGCTAGCTAACTATGGCTACACCTTC. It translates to CASSSNTLANYGYTF.